Below, 21 T cell receptor beta chains from the same sample are listed, as sequenced in a study of CD8+ T cells in alopecia areata. The treatment denotes: oral pan-JAK inhibitor, 5-10 mg twice daily. Extraction of RNA preceded its reverse transcription into cDNA, which served as the sequencing template. Repertoires were generated with immunoSEQ multiplex PCR, while TCRdb's copy carries only in-frame clones and drops some. The sample has around 300,000 clones, around 64% seen once. The specimen was CD4+ T cells sorted from blood, collected at week 52, from a patient treated with tofacitinib. Receptors originate from a human donor with alopecia areata.

This clone was observed a handful of times. This chain links TRBV5-1 with TRBJ2-5, with D unclear. V was trimmed by 4 bases and J by 5 bases, leaving 15 bases between them. Germline V gene lookup returns CDR1 SGHRS and CDR2 YFSETQ. The CDR3 is made up of 14 amino acids. The chain's CDR3 is CASSPTGQEETQYF. Written as DNA, the CDR3 is TGCGCCAGCAGCCCCACCGGGCAGGAGGAGACCCAGTACTTC.

The chain is built from TRBV7-9 and TRBJ2-1; D may be TRBD2 (6 bases). The V end was cut by 5 bases, the J end by 8 bases, with 10 bases between. CDR1 is SEHNR and CDR2 is FQNEAQ in the germline V gene (reference sequence). The CDR3 is made up of 12 amino acids. CDR3 bases: TGTGCCAGCAGCCCCTCGGGGGATGAGCAGTTCTTC. Encoded protein: CASSPSGDEQFF.

The rearrangement uses TRBV30 and TRBJ2-7; a weak D match, TRBD1 (6 bases). Deletions cut 5 bases from V and 0 bases from J, with 14 bases between. The CDR3 covers 14 residues. Germline CDR1 GTSNPN, CDR2 SVGIG (reference sequence). The CDR3 loop is CAWGSGAPSYEQYF. Written as DNA, the CDR3 is TGTGCCTGGGGATCAGGGGCTCCCTCCTACGAGCAGTACTTC.

About this clone itself: Other DNA sequences in the same sample also yield this CDR3. The gene calls are TRBV5-1 and TRBJ2-7; D unclear. Germline lookup yields CDR1 SGHRS and CDR2 YFSETQ. Deletions cut 0 bases from V and 6 bases from J, with 7 bases between. The CDR3 contains 12 residues. CDR3 amino acids: CASSLVGSEQYF. In DNA, the CDR3 is TGCGCCAGCAGCTTGGTAGGCAGCGAGCAGTACTTC.

J is TRBJ1-1 and V is TRBV10-3; TRBD1 might be the D (5 bases). The V gene's germline CDR1 is ENHRY and CDR2 SYGVKD. The CDR3 covers 14 residues. The V and J ends lost 8 bases and 3 bases respectively, with 16 bases between them. The CDR3 is CAIGEGLLDTEAFF. As DNA, the CDR3 is TGTGCCATCGGGGAGGGGTTGTTGGACACTGAAGCTTTCTTT.

V is TRBV11-2 and J is TRBJ2-5; D is ambiguous. Germline assignment: CDR1 SGHAT and CDR2 FQNNGV. The CDR3 loop spans 13 amino acids. Trimming pared 1 base from V and 1 base from J, leaving 4 bases between. The CDR3 DNA sequence: TGTGCCAGCAGCTTAGTGACCCAAGAGACCCAGTACTTC. Amino acids: CASSLVTQETQYF. Based on the CDR3 plus reference TRBV11-2 and TRBJ2-5, the full variable domain is EAGVAQSPRYKIIEKRQSVAFWCNPISGHATLYWYQQILGQGPKLLIQFQNNGVVDDSQLPKDRFSAERLKGVDSTLKIQPAKLEDSAVYLCASSLVTQETQYFGPGTRLLVL.

The chain has TRBV30 and TRBJ2-5; TRBD2 agrees at 8 bases. The CDR3 sequence is 14 residues long. The junction had 8 bases not matched to a gene; V was cut back by 3 bases and J by 5 bases. The germline CDR1 and CDR2 sequences are GTSNPN and SVGIG (reference sequence). In DNA, the CDR3 is TGTGCCTGGAGCCACGGGGGGGCCGAGGAGACCCAGTACTTC. Protein sequence: CAWSHGGAEETQYF.

The V and J genes are TRBV5-4 and TRBJ2-2; 12 positions agree with TRBD1. The CDR3 consists of 17 residues. V trimming: 3 bases; J trimming: 5 bases; junction bases outside the gene matches: 8. The V gene's germline CDR1 is SGHNT and CDR2 YYREEE (reference sequence). The CDR3, as DNA: TGTGCCAGCAGCTGGGGACAGGGGGCGCGGGAAACCGGGGAGCTGTTTTTT. Its translation is CASSWGQGARETGELFF.

The chain has TRBV7-9 and TRBJ2-7; 8 nucleotides match TRBD2. The CDR3 sequence is 16 residues long. The germline CDR1 and CDR2 sequences are SEHNR and FQNEAQ (reference sequence). With 5 bases clipped from V and 2 bases from J, the junction kept 11 bases outside the gene matches. The CDR3, as DNA: TGTGCCAGCAGCGACCTTCGCGGGGGGCGACCCTACGAGCAGTACTTC. Translation: CASSDLRGGRPYEQYF.

This rearrangement joins TRBV2 to TRBJ2-7; 7 positions agree with TRBD1. The CDR3 length is 16 residues. CDR1 SNHLY and CDR2 FYNNEI come from the germline V gene. The V and J ends lost 6 bases and 0 bases, in that order; junction bases with no gene match: 11. The CDR3 reads CASSPRDRRTSYEQYF. CDR3 sequence (DNA): TGTGCCAGCAGCCCCCGGGACAGAAGGACCTCCTACGAGCAGTACTTC.

The chain has TRBV30 and TRBJ2-7; 7 nucleotides agree with TRBD1. The CDR3 is 13 amino acids. The V and J ends lost 0 bases and 2 bases, in that order; junction bases with no gene match: 1. The germline V gene encodes CDR1 GTSNPN and CDR2 SVGIG (reference sequence). The CDR3 is CAWSVQGAYEQYF. The CDR3 coding sequence is TGTGCCTGGAGTGTTCAGGGGGCCTACGAGCAGTACTTC.

The CDR3 region is CSSSPGGDGGEQFF. The CDR3 DNA reads as TGCAGCTCGAGTCCGGGAGGCGATGGTGGTGAGCAGTTCTTC. The chain is built from TRBV29-1 and TRBJ2-1; 7 bases align to TRBD2. The CDR3 is 14 amino acids. V lost 8 bases, J lost 9 bases, and 16 bases stayed unmatched. CDR1 SQVTM and CDR2 ANQGSEA come from the germline V gene.

This rearrangement joins TRBV6-5 to TRBJ1-6, with 9 bases identical to TRBD1. The CDR3 loop spans 14 amino acids. Looked up from germline, CDR1 is MNHEY and CDR2 is SVGAGI. Germline trimming cut 6 bases from V and 5 bases from J; bases unmatched to any gene: 2. CDR3 loop: CASRGQGNNSPLHF. In DNA, the CDR3 is TGTGCCAGCAGGGGACAGGGCAATAATTCACCCCTCCACTTT.

The table lists this clone with a few counts. CDR3 residues: CAWRGGQNYGYTF. DNA of the CDR3: TGTGCCTGGAGGGGGGGACAGAACTATGGCTACACCTTC. This chain joins TRBV30 and TRBJ1-2; 7 bases align to TRBD1. Losses at the gene ends were 3 bases for V and 2 bases for J; bases not matched to a gene: 3. This CDR3 is built from 13 residues. Germline assignment: CDR1 GTSNPN and CDR2 SVGIG (reference sequence).

This clone was detected only a few times. The chain carries TRBV14 and TRBJ2-6, with D unresolved. Looked up from germline, CDR1 is SGHDN and CDR2 is FVKESK. Deletions cut 0 bases from V and 0 bases from J, with 6 bases between. This CDR3 is built from 16 residues. CDR3 nucleotide sequence: TGTGCCAGCAGCCAAGATTTGGGCTCTGGGGCCAACGTCCTGACTTTC. This gives the protein CASSQDLGSGANVLTF.

This chain links TRBV2 with TRBJ1-6; D is possibly TRBD1 (5 bases). The CDR3 extends over 14 amino acids. The V end lost 6 bases, the J end lost 7 bases, and 13 bases lay between the germline ends. The germline V gene encodes CDR1 SNHLY and CDR2 FYNNEI. The CDR3 protein is CASRGVGPNSPLHF. CDR3 nucleotide sequence: TGTGCCAGCAGGGGGGTGGGCCCAAATTCACCCCTCCACTTT.

The chain links TRBV30 to TRBJ1-1, with no clear D. Per germline, CDR1 GTSNPN and CDR2 SVGIG (reference sequence). CDR3 length: 13 residues. The V gene lost 0 bases and the J gene lost 4 bases, with 9 bases spanning the gap. CDR3 protein: CAWSVRGFTEAFF. CDR3 DNA sequence: TGTGCCTGGAGTGTAAGAGGGTTCACTGAAGCTTTCTTT.

The V and J genes are TRBV5-1 and TRBJ2-5, with 7 bases aligning to TRBD1. Germline assignment: CDR1 SGHRS and CDR2 YFSETQ. The CDR3 is 13 amino acids. V was pared by 6 bases and J by 4 bases, with 6 bases of the junction left unmatched. CDR3: CASTIRQGETQYF. CDR3 nucleotides: TGCGCCAGCACGATCAGACAGGGAGAGACCCAGTACTTC.

This clone was counted a few times. V gene TRBV6-1 combines with J gene TRBJ2-5, with 12 nucleotides matching TRBD2. CDR3 length: 16 amino acids. Germline V lookup: CDR1 MNHNS, CDR2 SASEGT. With 5 bases clipped from V and 1 base from J, the junction kept 5 bases outside the gene matches. The CDR3 reads CASSKGLAGTQETQYF. The CDR3 DNA is TGTGCCAGCAGTAAAGGACTAGCGGGAACCCAAGAGACCCAGTACTTC.

This clone was picked up a small number of times. This chain joins TRBV19 and TRBJ2-1; no reliable D call. This CDR3 comprises 14 residues. The germline gives CDR1 LNHDA, CDR2 SQIVND (reference sequence). Trimming took 5 bases from V and 4 from J, leaving 12 bases between them. This CDR3 is CASSYGQPYNEQFF. In nucleotides, the CDR3 is TGTGCCAGTAGTTATGGGCAACCTTACAATGAGCAGTTCTTC.

V gene TRBV4-1 combines with J gene TRBJ2-1; 8 positions match TRBD1. The CDR3 has 16 amino acids. Trimming at V came to 0 bases and at J to 0 bases, leaving 1 base not matched to a gene. The germline V gene has CDR1 MGHRA and CDR2 YSYEKL. This CDR3 reads CASSQDTGGSYNEQFF. In DNA form, the CDR3 reads TGCGCCAGCAGCCAAGATACAGGGGGCTCCTACAATGAGCAGTTCTTC.